Listed below are T cell receptor beta chains from one sample, sequenced in a study of cytomegalovirus exposure and HLA in healthy donors. Method: immunoSEQ multiplex PCR; TCRdb's copy keeps in-frame clones and lacks some. The sample holds fewer than 140,000 clones, more than 60% seen once. The specimen sequenced was PBMCs. These receptors were obtained from a man between 40 and 49 years old in good health and CMV-seronegative. Each CDR3 is given without its conserved first and last residue.

V gene: TRBV7-7
J gene: TRBJ2-5
CDR3 protein: ASSAQAGPQETQY

V gene: TRBV7-2
J gene: TRBJ1-4
CDR3 protein: ASSRNLQGGGEKLF

V gene: TRBV13
J gene: TRBJ2-3
CDR3 protein: ASSLWTGSADTQY

V gene: TRBV5-4
J gene: TRBJ1-2
CDR3 protein: ASSLGRDGLNYGYT

V gene: TRBV5-3
J gene: TRBJ2-2
CDR3 protein: ATKGQPVIGELF

V gene: TRBV7-8
J gene: TRBJ2-7
CDR3 protein: ASSLGAQDSYEQY

V gene: TRBV4-1
J gene: TRBJ2-7
CDR3 protein: ASSRTSGFSYEQY

V gene: TRBV7-3
J gene: TRBJ2-2
CDR3 protein: ASSLFDTGELF

V gene: TRBV5-4
J gene: TRBJ1-3
CDR3 protein: ASSRGPPTGGSGNTIY

V gene: TRBV6-6
J gene: TRBJ2-6
CDR3 protein: ASSPVKGQGANVLT

V gene: TRBV4-2
J gene: TRBJ1-5
CDR3 protein: ASSQDWGESNQPQH

V gene: TRBV6-6
J gene: TRBJ2-3
CDR3 protein: ASSSSTRTGLDTQY

V gene: TRBV11-2
J gene: TRBJ1-2
CDR3 protein: ASSLERRLNDGYT

V gene: TRBV9
J gene: TRBJ2-3
CDR3 protein: ASSPRTDTQY

V gene: TRBV29-1
J gene: TRBJ1-2
CDR3 protein: SVESDGYT

V gene: TRBV6-1
J gene: TRBJ2-7
CDR3 protein: ASSEAGRGPYEQY

V gene: TRBV9
J gene: TRBJ2-3
CDR3 protein: ASSVRAGAGWVADTQY

V gene: TRBV7-9
J gene: TRBJ2-3
CDR3 protein: ASSLTGGADTQY

V gene: TRBV27
J gene: TRBJ2-3
CDR3 protein: ASSLSDRVWDTQY

V gene: TRBV10-3
J gene: TRBJ2-1
CDR3 protein: AIATPGTGGGEQF